These T cell receptor beta chains were read from a single sample in a study of cytomegalovirus exposure and HLA in healthy donors. Sequencing was performed with immunoSEQ multiplex PCR; in TCRdb, only in-frame clones are kept and a portion is missing. The sample includes about 110,000 clones, 88% of them seen just once. Sequenced: PBMCs. These receptors were collected from a woman under 30 in good health and CMV-seropositive. Both conserved end residues are part of each CDR3. A D gene is named only where the DNA matches it firmly. A row's size may be missing; if present it is once, few, many or a size class.

clone_size: .; j_call: TRBJ2-3; d_call: TRBD2; v_call: TRBV9; cdr3_aa: CASSVGSGGADTQYF; cdr3_nt: TGTGCCAGCAGCGTAGGGTCGGGGGGGGCAGATACGCAGTATTTT
clone_size: .; j_call: TRBJ2-1; d_call: .; v_call: TRBV7-9; cdr3_aa: CASSLTENYNEQFF; cdr3_nt: TGTGCCAGCAGCTTAACAGAGAACTACAATGAGCAGTTCTTC
clone_size: .; j_call: TRBJ1-3; d_call: TRBD1; v_call: TRBV28; cdr3_aa: CASSLPLDRGNGNTIYF; cdr3_nt: TGTGCCAGCAGTTTACCTCTCGACAGGGGCAATGGAAACACCATATATTTT
clone_size: .; j_call: TRBJ1-2; d_call: .; v_call: TRBV6-5; cdr3_aa: CASSVNARGYTF; cdr3_nt: TGTGCCAGCAGCGTAAACGCTCGGGGCTACACCTTC
clone_size: .; j_call: TRBJ2-3; d_call: TRBD2; v_call: TRBV7-6; cdr3_aa: CASSNMVAGGLPDTQYF; cdr3_nt: TGTGCCAGCAGCAATATGGTGGCGGGGGGGCTCCCAGATACGCAGTATTTT
clone_size: .; j_call: TRBJ1-5; d_call: .; v_call: TRBV9; cdr3_aa: CASSVENWRRHSNQPQHF; cdr3_nt: TGTGCCAGCAGCGTAGAGAATTGGAGACGGCATAGCAATCAGCCCCAGCATTTT
clone_size: .; j_call: TRBJ1-1; d_call: .; v_call: TRBV19; cdr3_aa: CASSQTENTEAFF; cdr3_nt: TGTGCCAGTAGCCAGACAGAGAACACTGAAGCTTTCTTT
clone_size: .; j_call: TRBJ1-1; d_call: .; v_call: TRBV6-5; cdr3_aa: CASIPPGLPNTEAFF; cdr3_nt: TGTGCCAGCATCCCTCCGGGACTGCCGAACACTGAAGCTTTCTTT
clone_size: .; j_call: TRBJ2-6; d_call: TRBD2; v_call: TRBV7-2; cdr3_aa: CASSLVGGASGANVLTF; cdr3_nt: TGTGCCAGCAGCCTAGTCGGGGGGGCATCTGGGGCCAACGTCCTGACTTTC
clone_size: .; j_call: TRBJ1-5; d_call: TRBD1; v_call: TRBV15; cdr3_aa: CATSRGQGRQPQHF; cdr3_nt: TGTGCCACCAGCAGGGGACAGGGGCGTCAGCCCCAGCATTTT
clone_size: .; j_call: TRBJ1-2; d_call: TRBD1; v_call: TRBV27; cdr3_aa: CASSFPRDRGFFLTF; cdr3_nt: TGTGCCAGCAGTTTCCCCAGGGACAGGGGCTTCTTCCTCACCTTC
clone_size: few; j_call: TRBJ1-3; d_call: .; v_call: TRBV28; cdr3_aa: CASSPGAGNTIYF; cdr3_nt: TGTGCCAGCAGTCCAGGGGCTGGAAACACCATATATTTT
clone_size: .; j_call: TRBJ1-1; d_call: .; v_call: TRBV4-1; cdr3_aa: CASSHWSLNTEAFF; cdr3_nt: TGCGCCAGCAGCCATTGGAGTCTGAACACTGAAGCTTTCTTT
clone_size: .; j_call: TRBJ1-2; d_call: .; v_call: TRBV7-2; cdr3_aa: CASSPAGRDGYTF; cdr3_nt: TGTGCCAGCAGCCCAGCTGGGAGAGATGGCTACACCTTC
clone_size: .; j_call: TRBJ1-5; d_call: .; v_call: TRBV6-4; cdr3_aa: CASSEAKTDRHNQPQHF; cdr3_nt: TGTGCCAGCAGTGAAGCGAAAACAGACAGACACAATCAGCCCCAGCATTTT
clone_size: once; j_call: TRBJ2-2; d_call: TRBD1; v_call: TRBV6-1; cdr3_aa: CATRQGTGELFF; cdr3_nt: TGTGCCACCCGACAGGGCACCGGGGAGCTGTTTTTT
clone_size: .; j_call: TRBJ1-6; d_call: .; v_call: TRBV4-1; cdr3_aa: CASSQAIAQSPLHF; cdr3_nt: TGCGCCAGCAGCCAAGCGATAGCCCAATCACCCCTCCACTTT
clone_size: .; j_call: TRBJ1-1; d_call: TRBD1; v_call: TRBV13; cdr3_aa: CASSLTGVTEAFF; cdr3_nt: TGTGCCAGCAGCTTAACAGGGGTCACTGAAGCTTTCTTT